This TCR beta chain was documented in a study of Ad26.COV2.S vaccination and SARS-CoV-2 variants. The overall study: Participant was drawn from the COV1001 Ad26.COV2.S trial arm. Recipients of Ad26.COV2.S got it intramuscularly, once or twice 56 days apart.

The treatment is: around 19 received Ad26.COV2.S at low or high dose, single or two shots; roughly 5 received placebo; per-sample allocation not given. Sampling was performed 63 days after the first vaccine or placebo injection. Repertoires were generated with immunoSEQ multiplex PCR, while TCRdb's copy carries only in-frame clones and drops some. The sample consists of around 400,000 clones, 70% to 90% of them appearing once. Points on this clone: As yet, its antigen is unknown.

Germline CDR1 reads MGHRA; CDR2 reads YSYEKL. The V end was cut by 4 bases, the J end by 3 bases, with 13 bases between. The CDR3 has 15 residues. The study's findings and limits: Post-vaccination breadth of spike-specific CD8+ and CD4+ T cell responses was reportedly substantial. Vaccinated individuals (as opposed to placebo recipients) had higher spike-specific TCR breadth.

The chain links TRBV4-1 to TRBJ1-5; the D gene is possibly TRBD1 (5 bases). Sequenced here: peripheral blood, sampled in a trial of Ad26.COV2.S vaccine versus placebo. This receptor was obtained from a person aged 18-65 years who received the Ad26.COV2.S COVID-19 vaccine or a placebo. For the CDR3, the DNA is TGCGCCAGCAGCCCGACAGAGGATATCAATCAGCCCCAGCATTTT. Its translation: CASSPTEDINQPQHF.